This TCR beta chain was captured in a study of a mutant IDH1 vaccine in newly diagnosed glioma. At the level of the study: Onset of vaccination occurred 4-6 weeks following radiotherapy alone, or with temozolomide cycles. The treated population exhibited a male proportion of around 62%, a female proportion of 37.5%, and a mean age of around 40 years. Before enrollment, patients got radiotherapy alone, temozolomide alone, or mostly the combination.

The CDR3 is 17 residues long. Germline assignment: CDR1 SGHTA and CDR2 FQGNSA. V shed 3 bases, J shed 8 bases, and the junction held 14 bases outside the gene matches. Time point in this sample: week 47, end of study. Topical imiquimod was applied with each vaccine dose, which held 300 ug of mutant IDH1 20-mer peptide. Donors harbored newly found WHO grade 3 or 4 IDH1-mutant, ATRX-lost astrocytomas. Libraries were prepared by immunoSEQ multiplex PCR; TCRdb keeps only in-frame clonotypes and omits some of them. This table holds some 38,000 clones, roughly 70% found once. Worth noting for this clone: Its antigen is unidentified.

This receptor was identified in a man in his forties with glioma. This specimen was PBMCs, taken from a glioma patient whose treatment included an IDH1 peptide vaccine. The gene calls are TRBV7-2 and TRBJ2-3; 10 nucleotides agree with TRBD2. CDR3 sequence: CASSLIPRGLANGTQYF. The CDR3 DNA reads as TGTGCCAGCAGCTTGATTCCAAGGGGACTAGCGAACGGTACGCAGTATTTT. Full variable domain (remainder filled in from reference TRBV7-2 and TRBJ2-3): GAGVSQSPSNKVTEKGKDVELRCDPISGHTALYWYRQSLGQGLEFLIYFQGNSAPDKSGLPSDRFSAERTGGSVSTLTIQRTQQEDSAVYLCASSLIPRGLANGTQYFGPGTRLTVL.